This section outlines one TCR beta chain sequence together with its context. What it binds is unknown. The CDR3 is 17 amino acids. V gave up 1 base and J gave up 0 bases; unmatched junction bases: 6. Germline V lookup: CDR1 SGHVS, CDR2 FNYEAQ. A second roughly 7 to 12 cycle PCR used barcoded and J-beta primers. TCRdb reprocessed the 5' RACE reads via MiXCR and lists one record per CDR3 protein. The table lists 730,000 or so distinct CDR3 sequences, approximately 43% of them singletons. The sample, around 10 milliliters of peripheral blood, was drawn from each donor. This sample was taken from a study of blood T cells in healthy people across ages. General study results and limits: More naive CD4+ cells and higher diversity marked long-lived donors relative to aged donors.

The chain has TRBV7-6 and TRBJ2-7, with TRBD2 matching over 10 bases. Material for sequencing was blood. This receptor was obtained from a woman aged 60-75 years in good health. CDR3 nucleotide sequence: TGTGCCAGCAGCTTAGTAGTCGCTAGCGGGAGCTCCTACGAGCAGTACTTC. This sequence encodes CASSLVVASGSSYEQYF.